This TCR beta chain is from a study of T cell responses to AZD1222 COVID-19 vaccine. Study-wide context: Investigators merged groups given second doses at roughly 4 or roughly 12 weeks.

The study, taken as a whole, reports: Regions left unmutated in variants are reportedly the target of nearly half of spike-specific TCRs.

TCRdb's copy holds only in-frame clones and misses some; the assay was immunoSEQ multiplex PCR. The sample has 87,000 or so clones; around 91% are singletons. About this clone: Antigen unknown.

Trimming took 1 base from V and 7 from J; bases not matched to a gene: 11. Germline CDR1 and CDR2: SGHTA and FQGNSA. CDR3 size: 17 residues. V is TRBV7-2 and J is TRBJ1-5; 9 positions agree with TRBD1. Sample: peripheral blood, taken on day 0 of AZD1222 vaccination. The clonotype originates from an adult in good health. CDR3 protein: CASSLGQGGASGQPQHF. In DNA, the CDR3 is TGTGCCAGCAGCTTAGGACAGGGGGGGGCTTCTGGGCAGCCCCAGCATTTT.